This T cell receptor (beta chain) was sequenced in a study of cytomegalovirus exposure and HLA in healthy donors listed by TCRdb under 2017. General notes on the study: According to an earlier analysis of several hundred of the donors, about 180 million T cells yielded 90 million to 130 million unique TCR beta sequences and about 300 Gb of sequence data. An early release that covered more than 550 HLA-typed donors contained about 290 gigabases of sequencing data and about 93 million unique TCR sequences. Among the roughly 400 genotyped donors, 81% belonged to the genetic ancestry cluster associated with self-reported Caucasian donors. The study aimed to test whether signatures of past pathogen exposure could be identified by cataloging public T cell receptors. Using immunosequencing, the study profiled T cell repertoires from around 680 subjects and related those repertoires to cytomegalovirus serostatus. Besides the first cohort of hundreds of subjects, a separate validation cohort made up of 120 different subjects was used. To predict cytomegalovirus infection status, the study brought together high-throughput TCR immunosequencing, statistical association of individual TCRs with disease status, and machine learning. In a later analysis, previously published TCR beta repertoires from some 640 donors were re-analyzed and high-resolution HLA genotyping was added so that TCR occurrence patterns could be studied. Rather than drawing on any new phenotypic data, the later analysis identified candidate immune exposures from TCR beta sequences and the way those sequences occurred across donors. To decide whether each TCR beta V gene segment behaved as functional or pseudogenic, an earlier analysis of some 580 of the donors relied on high-throughput TCR beta sequencing. Donor age, sex, ethnicity and CMV serostatus were compiled alongside the repertoire data. A later genetic analysis used genome-wide SNP genotypes for about three fifths of the roughly 700 donors, treating that subset as a discovery cohort. All discovery cohort repertoires had been generated on a single sequencing platform. HLA typing covered class I and class II loci at four-digit resolution. The number of donors typed differed by locus, with about 629-630 for A, B, C, DRB1 and DQB1, over 500 for DQA1, 600 to 610 for DPA1, and 450 to 480 for DPB1. Five DR-DQ haplotypes were treated as single units for association and clustering because of strong linkage in the cohort. Among a few hundred genotyped donors of the cohort, an average of 235,054 unique TCR beta nucleotide sequences were sequenced per donor, roughly 20% of them non-productive. What the authors observed across the whole study: A further reported finding was that TCR beta sequences accurately predicted the HLA-A and HLA-B alleles for most subjects in the first cohort. A cluster of highly shared sequence variants was judged likely to represent a technical artifact of the sequencing pipeline. Sequencing depth was assumed to be roughly uniform across donors in the presence/absence analyses, though that assumption may not hold. HLA typing was unavailable for some donors at each locus, so association tests used only the typed subset. In a later analysis, HLA-associated TCR beta chains were found to be more clonally expanded and to have lower generation probabilities than equally common non-associated chains. The cohort was sequenced for TCR beta chains only, and without alpha or paired-chain data the features that could be detected were limited. It was suggested by the authors that the approach could potentially be generalized to other disease states and immunological phenotypes. Several of the top co-occurrence clusters appeared to be linked to parvovirus B19, influenza, CMV and Epstein-Barr virus, according to a later analysis. A later analysis found that most CMV-associated TCR beta chains appeared HLA-restricted, with HLA associations seemingly driven largely by CMV exposure. In the study, approximately 160 TCR beta chains were listed as associated with cytomegalovirus. According to a later analysis, TCR association rates differed among HLA loci, with DRB1 alleles showing the most associated TCRs and HLA-C alleles showing the fewest. A later genetic analysis associated a missense DCLRE1C variant with V-gene and J-gene trimming of TCR beta chains, and an independent cohort replicated the association. According to a later genetic analysis, donors in an Asian-associated ancestry cluster had fewer N-insertions in productive TCRs than the approximately 700-donor mean. Linkage disequilibrium might explain the correlated functional status among segregating V segments, but an unknown experimental factor could not be ruled out. Assigning TCR associations to individual alleles was difficult when HLA alleles, especially DR and DQ, strongly co-occurred. The 87-base-pair reads could not distinguish some IMGT-functional V segments, including TRBV6-2 and TRBV6-3, so those segments were excluded. Immune exposure information for the cohort was limited to CMV serostatus. In vitro tests confirmed that a few of the cytomegalovirus-associated TCR beta chains recognize cytomegalovirus antigens. Over 15 rarely observed V segments, including chromosome 9 orphons, were excluded from the earlier analysis of just under 600 of the donors because counts were too low. Across donors, most TCR sequences were observed very rarely, whereas some public TCRs were present in many individuals. The classifier was reported to diagnose cytomegalovirus status with high specificity and sensitivity in both the original cohort and the validation cohort. In an earlier analysis of about 600 of the donors, most TCR beta V segments appeared in productive rearrangements about 90% or about 30% of the time, broadly matching IMGT annotations. A later analysis associated 16,951 TCR beta sequences with specific HLA alleles at a false discovery rate of 0.05.

In total, over 600 healthy bone marrow donors made up the cohort. At the time of sampling, every cohort member was nominally healthy, though immune exposures that went unrecorded were likely present. The donor tested CMV seropositive and was one of the 289 seropositive cohort members. Each donor provided a peripheral blood sample, and peripheral blood mononuclear cells were used for TCR beta sequencing. Genomic DNA extraction from the blood cell samples was performed with the Qiagen DNeasy Blood Extraction Kit. The method behind the library was the immunoSEQ multiplex PCR assay. For the multiplex PCR, a mixture combining 60 forward primers for TCR Vbeta segments and 13 reverse primers for TCR Jbeta segments was used. A multiplex PCR assay on genomic DNA amplified the CDR3 region of rearranged TCR beta genes. The Illumina HiSeq System was used to sequence the amplified TCR beta libraries as 87-base-pair reads. On the authors' methods: In a later analysis, 80 million or so unique TCR beta chains were counted across the 690 or so repertoires, and roughly 11 million of these chains were shared by at least two donors. To remove PCR and sequencing errors, raw reads were error-corrected and collapsed into unique sequences using a nearest-neighbor algorithm that merged closely related sequences. CDR3 sequences were aligned to IMGT reference sequences to assign V, D and J gene segments. For a sequence to be retained, at least a six-nucleotide match to both a V gene segment and a J gene segment was required. A rearrangement was called productive if the CDR3 had no stop codons and remained in frame with V and J, and every other rearrangement was called non-productive. Following IMGT convention, CDR3 was defined as the stretch from the second conserved V-encoded cysteine up to the conserved J-encoded phenylalanine. The earlier analysis of some 600 of the donors excluded sequences that lacked an unambiguous match to a single V gene segment. An earlier analysis of several hundred of the donors called V segments functional above 56.7% productive rearrangements and segregating when the between-donor standard deviation exceeded 5%. A statistical classification framework was built to diagnose cytomegalovirus status from the catalog of TCR beta chain sequences. V and J gene assignment, in a later analysis, came from comparing TCR nucleotide sequences with IMGT/GENE-DB human TR gene sequences. Using the TCRdist pipeline, a later analysis assigned CDR3 sequences along with most-parsimonious VDJ recombination scenarios. In a later analysis, every TCR beta chain was defined by the combination of its CDR3 amino acid sequence and its V-gene family, and reads without a unique V-gene family were dropped. In a later analysis, nearly 600 highly shared, low-generation-probability nucleotide sequences were removed to address suspected cross-contamination and a sequencing artifact. For each public chain, a later analysis derived a clonal expansion index from normalized ranks of inferred template counts within each repertoire. Generation probabilities in a later analysis came from a VDJ recombination model fitted to out-of-frame rearrangements, and those results were checked against IGoR. Hypergeometric tests were used in a later analysis to score TCR-TCR, TCR-HLA and TCR-CMV co-occurrence, with a repertoire-size bias correction applied to the TCR pairs. In a later analysis, false discovery rates were estimated by permuting HLA or CMV assignments 20 times. In a later analysis, co-occurring TCRs were grouped using DBSCAN, with TCRdist sequence similarity added in when clustering inside HLA-allele-positive subsets. Co-occurrence clustering excluded repertoires with fewer than 30,000 or more than 120,000 public chains, plus five with anomalous nucleotide sharing. What TCRdb holds here is the immuneACCESS table cut down to in-frame rearrangements. Part of the clones is not present; checked against another copy, under half of the missing clones reflect an unresolved V gene, and the others are unexplained. V and J calls and clone size are as listed in that table; D and trimming were resolved from the DNA. In this sample the table shows some 110,000 clones, 65% to 75% of which occur a single time. The ten largest make up 4% to 5.5% of the sample.

Turning to this clone: Its antigen target is currently unknown. Base qualities are not provided; no much larger clone lies one nucleotide away. The same CDR3 is also encoded by other DNA sequences in this sample.

The CDR3 goes from the cysteine to the phenylalanine over 11 residues. The read is trimmed to its CDR3 DNA, 33 bases read in frame from base 1. Looking up the germline V gene (reference sequence) yields CDR1 DFQATT and CDR2 SNEGSKA. The junction shows trimming of 6 bases on V and 11 bases on J, plus 16 bases between the germline ends. Source material: PBMCs. This TCR derives from a man aged 25 to 45 in good health and CMV-seropositive. Here the chain combines TRBV20-1 and TRBJ1-1; no D gene call is confident. The DNA reads as follows: TGCAGTGCCCTTTGGCGCGGTGCGGCTTTCTTT. It is translated as CSALWRGAAFF.